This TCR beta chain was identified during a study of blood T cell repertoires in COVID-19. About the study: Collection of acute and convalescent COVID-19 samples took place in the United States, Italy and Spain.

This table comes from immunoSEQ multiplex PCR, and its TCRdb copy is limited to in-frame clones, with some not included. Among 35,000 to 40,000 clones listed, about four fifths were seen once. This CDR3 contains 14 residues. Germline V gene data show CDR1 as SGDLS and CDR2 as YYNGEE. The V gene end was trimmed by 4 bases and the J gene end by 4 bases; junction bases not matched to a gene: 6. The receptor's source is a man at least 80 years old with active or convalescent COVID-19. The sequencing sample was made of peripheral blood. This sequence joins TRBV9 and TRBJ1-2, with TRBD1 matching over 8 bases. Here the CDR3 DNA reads TGTGCCAGCAGCACCCAGGGGGCGGCCTATGGCTACACCTTC. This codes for CASSTQGAAYGYTF.